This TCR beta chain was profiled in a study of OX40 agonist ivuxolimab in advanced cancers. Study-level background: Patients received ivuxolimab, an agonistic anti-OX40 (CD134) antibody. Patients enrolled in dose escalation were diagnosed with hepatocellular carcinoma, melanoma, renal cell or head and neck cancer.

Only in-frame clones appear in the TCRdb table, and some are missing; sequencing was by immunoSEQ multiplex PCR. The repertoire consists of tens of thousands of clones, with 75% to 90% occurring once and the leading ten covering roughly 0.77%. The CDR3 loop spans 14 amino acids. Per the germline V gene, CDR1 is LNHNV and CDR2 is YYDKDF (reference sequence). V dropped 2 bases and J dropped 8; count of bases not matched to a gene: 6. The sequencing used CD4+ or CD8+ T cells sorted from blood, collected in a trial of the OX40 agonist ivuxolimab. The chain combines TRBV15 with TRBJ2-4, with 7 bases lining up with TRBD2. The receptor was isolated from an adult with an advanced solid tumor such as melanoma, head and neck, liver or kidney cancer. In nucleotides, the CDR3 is TGTGCCACCAGCAGACCTGGGGGAGGGGACATTCAGTACTTC. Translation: CATSRPGGGDIQYF. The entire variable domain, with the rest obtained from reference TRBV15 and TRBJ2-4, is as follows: DAMVIQNPRYQVTQFGKPVTLSCSQTLNHNVMYWYQQKSSQAPKLLFHYYDKDFNNEADTPDNFQSRRPNTSFCFLDIRSPGLGDTAMYLCATSRPGGGDIQYFGAGTRLSVL.